This note documents a single TCR beta chain sequence. Antigen unknown. The data were taken from a study of radiotherapy plus CTLA-4 blockade in lung cancer. Overall study context: Across the patients, objective responses occurred in 18%, and disease control in roughly 30%. Study results and limitations: Early blood T cell clone dynamics reportedly forecast response best, with interferon-beta. Radiotherapy with ipilimumab was followed by blood expansion of tumor-derived clones.

Germline V gene lookup returns CDR1 LGHNA and CDR2 YNFKEQ. Between the trimmed V and J ends, which lost 0 bases and 5 bases, there was a span of 16 bases. This CDR3 contains 16 residues. Assay: immunoSEQ multiplex PCR; the TCRdb copy retains only in-frame clones and omits some. The data hold about 73,000 clones, with 80% to 90% observed a single time. Ipilimumab-mediated CTLA-4 blockade plus focal radiation was given to patients having chemo-refractory metastatic non-small-cell lung cancer. The TCR originated in a human donor with non-small cell lung cancer that progressed on radiotherapy plus ipilimumab. The input for sequencing was peripheral blood, taken from a patient treated with radiotherapy plus ipilimumab. The chain has TRBV4-2 and TRBJ1-2; D remains unclear. The CDR3 region is CASSQEITPSTYGYTF. The CDR3 DNA reads TGTGCCAGCAGCCAAGAAATTACCCCGTCAACTTATGGCTACACCTTC.